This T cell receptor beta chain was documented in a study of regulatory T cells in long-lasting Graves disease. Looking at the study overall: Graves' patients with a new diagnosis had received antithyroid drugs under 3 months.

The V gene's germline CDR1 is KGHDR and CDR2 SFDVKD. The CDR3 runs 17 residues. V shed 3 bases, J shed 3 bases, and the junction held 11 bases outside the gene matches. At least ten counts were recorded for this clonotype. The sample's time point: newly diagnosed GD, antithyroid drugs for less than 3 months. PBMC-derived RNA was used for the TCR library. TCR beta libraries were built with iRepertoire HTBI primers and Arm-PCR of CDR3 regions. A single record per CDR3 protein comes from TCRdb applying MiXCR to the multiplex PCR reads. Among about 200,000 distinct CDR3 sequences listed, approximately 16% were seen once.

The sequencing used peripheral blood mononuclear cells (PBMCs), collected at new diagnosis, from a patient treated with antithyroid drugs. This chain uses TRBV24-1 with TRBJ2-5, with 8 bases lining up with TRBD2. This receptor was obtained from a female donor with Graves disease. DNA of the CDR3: TGTGCCACCAGTGATCCTCCCTCGGGAGGGCAGGAAGAGACCCAGTACTTC. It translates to CATSDPPSGGQEETQYF.